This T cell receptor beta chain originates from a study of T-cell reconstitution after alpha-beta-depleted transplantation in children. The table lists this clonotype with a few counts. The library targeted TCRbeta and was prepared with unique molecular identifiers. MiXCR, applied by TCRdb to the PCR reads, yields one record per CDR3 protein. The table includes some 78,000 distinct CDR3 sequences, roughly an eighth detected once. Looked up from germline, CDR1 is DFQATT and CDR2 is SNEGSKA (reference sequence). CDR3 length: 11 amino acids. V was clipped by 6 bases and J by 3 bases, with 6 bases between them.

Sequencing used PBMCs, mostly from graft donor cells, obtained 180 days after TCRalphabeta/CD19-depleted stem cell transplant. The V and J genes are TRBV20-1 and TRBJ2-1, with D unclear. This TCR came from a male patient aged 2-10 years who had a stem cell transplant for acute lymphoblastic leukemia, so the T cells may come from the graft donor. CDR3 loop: CSATIYNEQFF. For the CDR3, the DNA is TGCAGTGCGACCATCTACAATGAGCAGTTCTTC.